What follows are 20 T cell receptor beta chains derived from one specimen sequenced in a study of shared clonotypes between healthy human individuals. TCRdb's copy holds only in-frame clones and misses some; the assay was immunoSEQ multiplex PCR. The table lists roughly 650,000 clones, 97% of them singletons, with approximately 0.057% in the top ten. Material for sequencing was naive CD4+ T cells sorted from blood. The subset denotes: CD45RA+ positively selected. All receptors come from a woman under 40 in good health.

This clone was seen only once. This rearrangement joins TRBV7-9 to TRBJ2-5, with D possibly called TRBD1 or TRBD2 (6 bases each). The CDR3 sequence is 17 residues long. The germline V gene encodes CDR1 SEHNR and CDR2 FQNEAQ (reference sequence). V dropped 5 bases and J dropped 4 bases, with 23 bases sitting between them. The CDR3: CASSRNGGTLSAETQYF. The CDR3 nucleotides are TGTGCCAGCAGCCGCAATGGGGGGACACTAAGTGCAGAGACCCAGTACTTC.

The CDR3 loop is CASSATGYTDTQYF. CDR3 in DNA: TGCGCCAGCAGTGCGACTGGATACACAGATACGCAGTATTTT. This chain links TRBV10-2 with TRBJ2-3; D gene ambiguous. Per the germline V gene, CDR1 is WSHSY and CDR2 is SAAADI. The CDR3 runs to 14 residues. Trimming removed 4 bases from V and 2 bases from J, with 10 bases in between.

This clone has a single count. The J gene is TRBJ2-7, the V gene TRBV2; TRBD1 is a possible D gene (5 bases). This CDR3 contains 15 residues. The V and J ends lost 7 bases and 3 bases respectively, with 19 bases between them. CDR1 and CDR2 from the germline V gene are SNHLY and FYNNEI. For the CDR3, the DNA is TGTGCCAGCATGGACGAGGCAGGGATTAGCTACGAGCAGTACTTC. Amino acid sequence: CASMDEAGISYEQYF. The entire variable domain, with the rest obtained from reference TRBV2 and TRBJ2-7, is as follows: EPEVTQTPSHQVTQMGQEVILRCVPISNHLYFYWYRQILGQKVEFLVSFYNNEISEKSEIFDDQFSVERPDGSNFTLKIRSTKLEDSAMYFCASMDEAGISYEQYFGPGTRLTVT.

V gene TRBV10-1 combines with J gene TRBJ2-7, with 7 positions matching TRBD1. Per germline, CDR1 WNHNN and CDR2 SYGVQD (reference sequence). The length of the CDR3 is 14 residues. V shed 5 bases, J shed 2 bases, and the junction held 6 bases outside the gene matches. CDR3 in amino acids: CASSSGTEAYEQYF. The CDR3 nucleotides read TGCGCCAGCAGTTCCGGGACAGAAGCCTACGAGCAGTACTTC.

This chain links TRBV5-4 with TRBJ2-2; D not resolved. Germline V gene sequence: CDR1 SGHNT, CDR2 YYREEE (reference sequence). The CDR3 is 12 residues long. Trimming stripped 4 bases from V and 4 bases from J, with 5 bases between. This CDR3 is CASSPPTGELFF. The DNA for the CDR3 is TGTGCCAGCAGCCCACCCACCGGGGAGCTGTTTTTT.

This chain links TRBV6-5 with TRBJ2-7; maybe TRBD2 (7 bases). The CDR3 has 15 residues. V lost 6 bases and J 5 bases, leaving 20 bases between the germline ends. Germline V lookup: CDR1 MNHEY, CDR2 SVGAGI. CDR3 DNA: TGTGCCAGCAGCAGGGGACGGGGGGTTAAGGACGAGCAGTACTTC. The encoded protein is CASSRGRGVKDEQYF.

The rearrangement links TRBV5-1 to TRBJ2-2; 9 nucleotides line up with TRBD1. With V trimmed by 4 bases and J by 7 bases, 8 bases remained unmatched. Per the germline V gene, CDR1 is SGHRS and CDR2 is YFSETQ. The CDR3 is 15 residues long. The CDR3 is CASSPTGGSGGELFF. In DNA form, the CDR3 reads TGCGCCAGCAGCCCTACAGGGGGCTCGGGCGGGGAGCTGTTTTTT.

CDR3 in DNA: TGTGCCAGTAGCCAAAGTCGTTACGGGAGTGGGTACAATGAGCAGTTCTTC. Protein product: CASSQSRYGSGYNEQFF. V gene TRBV19 combines with J gene TRBJ2-1, with D possibly matching TRBD2 (6 bases). Germline CDR1 and CDR2: LNHDA and SQIVND (reference sequence). V was pared by 6 bases and J by 4 bases, with 22 bases between. The CDR3 covers 17 residues.

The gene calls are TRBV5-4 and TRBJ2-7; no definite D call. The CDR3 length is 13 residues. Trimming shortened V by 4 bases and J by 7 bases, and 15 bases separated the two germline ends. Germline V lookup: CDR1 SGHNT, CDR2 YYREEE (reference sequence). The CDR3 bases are TGTGCCAGCAGCACGTTGGGAAAATGGGAGCAGTACTTC. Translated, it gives CASSTLGKWEQYF.

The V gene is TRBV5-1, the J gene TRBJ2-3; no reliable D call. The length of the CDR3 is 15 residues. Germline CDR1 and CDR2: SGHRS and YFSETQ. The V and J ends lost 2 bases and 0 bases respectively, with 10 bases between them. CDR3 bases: TGCGCCAGCAGCTTAGCTAGACCTAGCACAGATACGCAGTATTTT. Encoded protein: CASSLARPSTDTQYF.

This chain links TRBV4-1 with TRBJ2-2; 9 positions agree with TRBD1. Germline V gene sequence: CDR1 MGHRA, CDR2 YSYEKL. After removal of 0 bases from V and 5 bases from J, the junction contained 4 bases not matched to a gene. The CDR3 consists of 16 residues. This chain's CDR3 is CASSQDFGTGTGELFF. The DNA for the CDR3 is TGCGCCAGCAGCCAAGATTTTGGGACAGGGACCGGGGAGCTGTTTTTT.

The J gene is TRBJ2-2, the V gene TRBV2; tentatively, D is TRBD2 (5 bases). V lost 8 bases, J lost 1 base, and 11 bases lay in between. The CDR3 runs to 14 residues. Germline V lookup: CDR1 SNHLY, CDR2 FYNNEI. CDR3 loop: CASGLLVNTGELFF. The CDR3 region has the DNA TGTGCCAGCGGGTTACTAGTGAACACCGGGGAGCTGTTTTTT.

The CDR3 is CASRVGDSAIGYTF. The CDR3 region has the DNA TGTGCCAGCAGGGTAGGGGACAGTGCCATTGGCTACACCTTC. The chain employs TRBV6-1 and TRBJ1-2; 7 bases map to TRBD1. Trimming took 6 bases from V and 7 from J; bases not matched to a gene: 11. The CDR3 extends over 14 amino acids. The germline V gene encodes CDR1 MNHNS and CDR2 SASEGT.

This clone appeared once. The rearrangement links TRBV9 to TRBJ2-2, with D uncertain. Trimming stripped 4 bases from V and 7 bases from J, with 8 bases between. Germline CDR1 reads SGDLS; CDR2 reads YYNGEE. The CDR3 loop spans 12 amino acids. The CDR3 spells CASSKNGGELFF. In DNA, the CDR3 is TGTGCCAGCAGCAAGAACGGCGGGGAGCTGTTTTTT.

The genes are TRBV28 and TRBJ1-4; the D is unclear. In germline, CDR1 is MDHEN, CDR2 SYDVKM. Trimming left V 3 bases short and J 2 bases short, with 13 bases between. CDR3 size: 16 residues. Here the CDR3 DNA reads TGTGCCAGCAGTTTTAACGAAGCGCCTACTAATGAAAAACTGTTTTTT. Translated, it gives CASSFNEAPTNEKLFF.

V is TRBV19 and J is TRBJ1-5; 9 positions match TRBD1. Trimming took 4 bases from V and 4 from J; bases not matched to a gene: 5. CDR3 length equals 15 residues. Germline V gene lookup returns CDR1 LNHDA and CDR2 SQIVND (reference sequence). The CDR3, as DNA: TGTGCCAGTAGTAGGGGGGACAGGGCAAATCAGCCCCAGCATTTT. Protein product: CASSRGDRANQPQHF. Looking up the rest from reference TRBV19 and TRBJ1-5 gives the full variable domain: DGGITQSPKYLFRKEGQNVTLSCEQNLNHDAMYWYRQDPGQGLRLIYYSQIVNDFQKGDIAEGYSVSREKKESFPLTVTSAQKNPTAFYLCASSRGDRANQPQHFGDGTRLSIL.

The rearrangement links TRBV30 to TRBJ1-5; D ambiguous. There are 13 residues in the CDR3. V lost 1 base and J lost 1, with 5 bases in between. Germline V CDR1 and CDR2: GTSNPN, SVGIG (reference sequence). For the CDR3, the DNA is TGTGCCTGGAGTGGACAAAGCAATCAGCCCCAGCATTTT. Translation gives CAWSGQSNQPQHF.

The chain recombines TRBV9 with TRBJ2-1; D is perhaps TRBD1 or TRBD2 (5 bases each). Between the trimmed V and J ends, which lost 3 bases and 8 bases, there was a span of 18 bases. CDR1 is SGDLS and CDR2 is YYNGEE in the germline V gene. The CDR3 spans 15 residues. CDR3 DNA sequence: TGTGCCAGCAGCGGACAGCGGAGTAGAGTGGATGAGCAGTTCTTC. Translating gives CASSGQRSRVDEQFF.

DNA for the CDR3: TGTGCCAGCAGTGCCTTACCGGGACTAGCGGAGATAAAGGGGGGGTTGGAGCAGTACTTC. Its protein product is CASSALPGLAEIKGGLEQYF. This chain joins TRBV27 and TRBJ2-7, with 11 bases that match TRBD2. The CDR3 length is 20 residues. Looked up from germline, CDR1 is MNHEY and CDR2 is SMNVEV (reference sequence). Trimming removed 5 bases from V and 7 bases from J; junction bases left unmatched: 25.

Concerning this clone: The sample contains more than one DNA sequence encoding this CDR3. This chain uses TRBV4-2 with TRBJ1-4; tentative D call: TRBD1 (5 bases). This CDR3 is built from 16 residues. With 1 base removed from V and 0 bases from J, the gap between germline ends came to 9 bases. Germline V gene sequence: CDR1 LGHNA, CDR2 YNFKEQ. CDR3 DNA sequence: TGTGCCAGCAGCCAAGGGAGGGGTGCAACTAATGAAAAACTGTTTTTT. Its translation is CASSQGRGATNEKLFF.